A selection of T cell receptor beta chains follows, all from one sample in a study of shared clonotypes between healthy human individuals. The table came from immunoSEQ multiplex PCR; TCRdb's copy has only in-frame clones and leaves some out. Here the sample spans about 750,000 clones, more than 85% being singletons. Sequenced: naive CD8+ T cells sorted from blood. Receptors originate from a man younger than 40 in good health. Each CDR3 is given with its conserved first and last residue. A D gene is named only where the DNA matches it firmly. Only some rows state a clone size, as once, few, many or a class for expanded clones.

size	V	J	D	DNA	CDR3
NA	TRBV19	TRBJ2-7	NA	TGTGCCAGTAGTATGGTAGAAGGGCTTTCATCCTACGAGCAGTACTTC	CASSMVEGLSSYEQYF
once	TRBV7-2	TRBJ2-1	TRBD2	TGTGCCAGCAGCTTCCCCCGGGGAGCGGGAGACTACAATGAGCAGTTCTTC	CASSFPRGAGDYNEQFF
NA	TRBV15	TRBJ2-2	NA	TGTGCCACCATTCGAGGGGAAACCGGGGAGCTGTTTTTT	CATIRGETGELFF
NA	TRBV6-6	TRBJ1-2	NA	TGTGCCAGCAGCCCAGGGGCCGCCATGGGCTACACCTTC	CASSPGAAMGYTF
NA	TRBV27	TRBJ2-2	NA	TGTGCCAGCAGCAGGAGTTCCGGGGAGCTGTTTTTT	CASSRSSGELFF
NA	TRBV7-9	TRBJ2-2	NA	TGTGCCAGCAGCTTAAAGGATCAGGCGACCGGGGAGCTGTTTTTT	CASSLKDQATGELFF
NA	TRBV27	TRBJ2-5	NA	TGTGCCAGCAGTTTATTGCCCGGGCTCCAAGAGACCCAGTACTTC	CASSLLPGLQETQYF
NA	TRBV9	TRBJ2-3	NA	TGTGCCAGCAACCCAACGGGCATAGGCACAGATACGCAGTATTTT	CASNPTGIGTDTQYF
NA	TRBV9	TRBJ2-3	NA	TGTGCCAGCAGCGGGTTCGGTTGGGGAGCGGCAAAAACCACTAGCACAGATACGCAGTATTTT	CASSGFGWGAAKTTSTDTQYF
NA	TRBV5-4	TRBJ2-3	TRBD2	TGTGCCAGCAGCTTGCGCGGGGGGGCGGGAGACACAGATACGCAGTATTTT	CASSLRGGAGDTDTQYF
once	TRBV5-6	TRBJ2-7	NA	TGTGCCAGCAGCTTGGCCCTCAGGGCCGCCTACGAGCAGTACTTC	CASSLALRAAYEQYF
NA	TRBV16	TRBJ1-2	NA	TGTGCCAGCGGACCGACTGACCCCTACACCTTC	CASGPTDPYTF
NA	TRBV27	TRBJ2-7	NA	TGTGCCAGCAGTCCACTTTGGGGTGATTCCTACGAGCAGTACTTC	CASSPLWGDSYEQYF
NA	TRBV9	TRBJ2-5	NA	TGTGCCAGCAGCCCCCGGTACTTC	CASSPRYF
NA	TRBV9	TRBJ1-5	NA	TGTGCCAGCAGCGAGGGAGGACGGGTAAATCAGCCCCAGCATTTT	CASSEGGRVNQPQHF
once	TRBV6-5	TRBJ2-1	TRBD2	TGTGCCAGCAGTTATCTAGCGGGCAATGAGCAGTTCTTC	CASSYLAGNEQFF
NA	TRBV27	TRBJ1-1	NA	TGTGCCTGCTCCCTAGGGGTCAACACTGAAGCTTTCTTT	CACSLGVNTEAFF
NA	TRBV27	TRBJ1-5	TRBD1	TGTGCCAGCAGTTCCTTTACCGGGACAGGGCTCAATCAGCCCCAGCATTTT	CASSSFTGTGLNQPQHF
NA	TRBV27	TRBJ2-7	TRBD2	TGTGCCAGCAGACTCTGGGGACTAGCGGAAACCTACGAGCAGTACTTC	CASRLWGLAETYEQYF
NA	TRBV7-9	TRBJ1-5	NA	TGTGCCAGCAGCCGAATTGGGGGCGGACAGCCCCAGCATTTT	CASSRIGGGQPQHF
NA	TRBV9	TRBJ1-2	NA	TGTGCCAGCAGAGGAGCCGTAGACTATGGCTACACCTTC	CASRGAVDYGYTF
NA	TRBV5-1	TRBJ2-3	NA	TGCGCCAGCAGCTTGGAGGGCAGGGGTATAGGAACAGATACGCAGTATTTT	CASSLEGRGIGTDTQYF
NA	TRBV5-1	TRBJ1-1	NA	TGCGCCAGCAGCTTGTCGTCAGTTGAAGCTTTCTTT	CASSLSSVEAFF
once	TRBV27	TRBJ2-7	NA	TGTGCCAGCAGTTTAGGCAGGGTATCCTACGAGCAGTACTTC	CASSLGRVSYEQYF
NA	TRBV7-2	TRBJ2-7	NA	TGTGCCAGCAGCTCACCTAGCACGGAGGGGTACGAGCAGTACTTC	CASSSPSTEGYEQYF
NA	TRBV27	TRBJ2-7	TRBD2	TGTGCCAGCAGTTCTCAGGGCGGGAGGGTCTCCTACGAGCAGTACTTC	CASSSQGGRVSYEQYF
NA	TRBV7-7	TRBJ2-7	NA	TGTGCTAGCAGCTTAGGGCAGGGACCCTCCTACGAGCAGTACTTC	CASSLGQGPSYEQYF
NA	TRBV28	TRBJ2-3	TRBD2	TGTGCCACCACGGGACTAGCGGGAGAAACAGATACGCAGTATTTT	CATTGLAGETDTQYF
NA	TRBV7-3	TRBJ2-5	TRBD2	TGTGCCAGCAGCCCCGAGGGACTAGCGGGTCTAGAGACCCAGTACTTC	CASSPEGLAGLETQYF
few	TRBV7-9	TRBJ2-1	TRBD2	TGTGCCAGCAAGTCTGGACTAGCGGGGCCTTACAATGAGCAGTTCTTC	CASKSGLAGPYNEQFF
NA	TRBV28	TRBJ2-1	NA	TGTGCCAGCAGTTTATGGGGGGGCGGGAGTTACAATGAGCAGTTCTTC	CASSLWGGGSYNEQFF
NA	TRBV5-5	TRBJ2-7	TRBD1	TGTGCCAGCAGCTTGTGGACAGGGGTAGGGCAGTACTTC	CASSLWTGVGQYF